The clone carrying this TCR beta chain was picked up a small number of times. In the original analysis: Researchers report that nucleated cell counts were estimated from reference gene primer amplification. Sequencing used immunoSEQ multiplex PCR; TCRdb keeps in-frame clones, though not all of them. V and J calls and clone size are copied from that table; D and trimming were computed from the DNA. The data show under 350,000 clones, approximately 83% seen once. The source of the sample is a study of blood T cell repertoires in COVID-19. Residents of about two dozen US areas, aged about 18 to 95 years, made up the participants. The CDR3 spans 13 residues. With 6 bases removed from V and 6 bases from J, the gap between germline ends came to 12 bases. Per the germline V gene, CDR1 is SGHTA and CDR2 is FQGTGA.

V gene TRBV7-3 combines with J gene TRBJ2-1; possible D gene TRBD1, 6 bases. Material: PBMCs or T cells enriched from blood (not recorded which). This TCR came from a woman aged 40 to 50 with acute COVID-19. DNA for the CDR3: TGTGCCAGCAGGGCTGGGGGCTCCAATGAGCAGTTCTTC. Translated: CASRAGGSNEQFF. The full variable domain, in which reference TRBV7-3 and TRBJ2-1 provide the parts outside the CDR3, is GAGVSQTPSNKVTEKGKYVELRCDPISGHTALYWYRQSLGQGPEFLIYFQGTGAADDSGLPNDRFFAVRPEGSVSTLKIQRTERGDSAVYLCASRAGGSNEQFFGPGTRLTVL.